Listed below are T cell receptor beta chains from one sample, sequenced in a study of OX40 agonist ivuxolimab in advanced cancers. Profiling relied on immunoSEQ multiplex PCR, and the TCRdb table lists in-frame clones only, not all of them. The repertoire has nearly 50,000 clones, roughly 81% of them found once; the top ten carry around 7.9%. The sample in question was CD4+ or CD8+ T cells sorted from blood, obtained in a trial of the OX40 agonist ivuxolimab. These receptors all come from an adult with an advanced solid tumor such as melanoma, head and neck, liver or kidney cancer. Both conserved end residues are part of each CDR3. D genes are given only for firm matches. The size of a clone is reported for some rows only, either as once, few or many, or as a class for expanded clones.

cdr3_nt cdr3_aa d_call j_call v_call clone_size
TGTGCCAGCAGCTTCCCCGGAAGCTCCTACGAGCAGTACTTC CASSFPGSSYEQYF - TRBJ2-7 TRBV5-6 few
TGTGCCAGCTCACTCCACGCCACTAGCGGGACGAACACCGGGGAGCTGTTTTTT CASSLHATSGTNTGELFF TRBD2 TRBJ2-2 TRBV18 -
TGCGCCAGCAGCCGGGGGGAGAGCTCCTATAATTCACCCCTCCACTTT CASSRGESSYNSPLHF - TRBJ1-6 TRBV4-1 -
TGCGCCAGCAGCGTGGGTGTGTCTGAAGCTTTCTTT CASSVGVSEAFF - TRBJ1-1 TRBV5-1 -
TGTGCCAGCAGCGTAAACAGGGACCGCACAGATACGCAGTATTTT CASSVNRDRTDTQYF - TRBJ2-3 TRBV7-7 -
TGCGCCAGCAGATTATCCACGAACACCGGGGAGCTGTTTTTT CASRLSTNTGELFF - TRBJ2-2 TRBV10-1 once
TGTGCCAGCAGCTTACGACCAGATTCACCCCTCCACTTT CASSLRPDSPLHF - TRBJ1-6 TRBV7-9 once
TGTGCCAGGTTTCCGGCGACTAGCGGGAGTAAGACGTCCTACGAGCAGTACTTC CARFPATSGSKTSYEQYF TRBD2 TRBJ2-7 TRBV11-2 -
TGTGCCAGCAGCCCGGAAGGCGGGAGGGCCTTATATGAGCAGTTCTTC CASSPEGGRALYEQFF TRBD2 TRBJ2-1 TRBV5-4 -
TGTGCCAGCTCACCACGGGGACAGGGGTATGGCTACACCTTC CASSPRGQGYGYTF TRBD1 TRBJ1-2 TRBV18 -
TGTGCCAGTAGTATAGATGCAGGGTATGGCTACACCTTC CASSIDAGYGYTF - TRBJ1-2 TRBV19 -
TGTGCCAGCAGTGAATTGACAGCGCAGCAGCCCCAGCATTTT CASSELTAQQPQHF - TRBJ1-5 TRBV2 -
TGCGCCAGCAGCCAAGCTACACTAGCGACAAATGAGCAGTTCTTC CASSQATLATNEQFF TRBD2 TRBJ2-1 TRBV4-3 -
TGTGCCAGCAGCGTAGCGGGACAGGGCCGCTCTGGAAACACCATATATTTT CASSVAGQGRSGNTIYF TRBD1 TRBJ1-3 TRBV9 -
TGTGCCTGGAGTCCAGAGGGACAGATGAACACCGGGGAGCTGTTTTTT CAWSPEGQMNTGELFF TRBD1 TRBJ2-2 TRBV30 -